The present T cell receptor (beta chain) was sequenced within a study of beta chain features in type 1 diabetes (dated by TCRdb to the late 2010s). Looking at the study overall: No differences in mean age, gender distribution, total cell number or subset yield were found between patients and healthy donors. A total of about 100,000,000 sorted cells were examined across all samples, and RNA yield correlated strongly with the number of cells per subset. Naive and central memory subsets were obtained from all 30 or so donors, but regulatory and stem cell-like memory subsets were isolated from only 8 patients and roughly eight healthy donors. In the study, TCRB repertoires of sorted circulating CD4+ T cell subsets from recently diagnosed type 1 diabetes patients were compared with those of matched healthy donors. Findings and caveats that apply to the study as a whole: Naive, central memory and regulatory TCRB repertoires appeared to be more similar among patients than among healthy donors. Only small numbers of individuals were included in the HLA sub-analyses, which left unresolved whether HLA type had any influence on TCRB rearrangement. At VDJ recombination sites, type 1 diabetes patients had fewer insertions and more deleted nucleotides, which implies abnormalities in thymic rearrangement. A moderate but significant shortening of TCRB CDR3 length was observed in type 1 diabetes patients in all four CD4+ subsets. PCR might favor shorter templates, but patient and control samples were amplified and corrected together, so any skew would affect both groups equally. Sequencing cDNA rather than genomic DNA could over-represent highly expressing activated cells, although activation and CD3 levels did not differ between groups.

This clone was detected once. Its antigen remains undetermined. No base qualities exist here, and no much larger clone lies one base off it. V loses 0 bases of germline sequence and J loses 0 bases, and the interval between the two ends is 4 bases. Reading from cysteine to phenylalanine, the CDR3 counts 14 amino acids. Here the CDR3 DNA is all that survives: 42 bases in frame from base 1. CDR1 is given as SGHNT and CDR2 as YYREEE, both from the germline V gene (reference sequence). The High Capacity cDNA Reverse Transcription Kit was used to reverse transcribe all of the isolated RNA, meaning that expressed TCRB transcripts were what got sequenced. Deep immunoSEQ sequencing was applied to naive, central memory and regulatory T cell samples, giving an average of roughly 3.5 million total reads per sample. After sorted cells were lysed in RLT buffer, RNA was extracted with DNase-treated RNeasy Micro or Mini kits, with the choice depending on cell number. To prevent cross-contamination, every cell subset was processed on its own, while patient and healthy donor samples were processed together. The immunoSEQ multiplex PCR was used to amplify TCRB sequences from cDNA, yielding 87-bp fragments that span the CDR3 region. Amplicons were sequenced on the Illumina HiSeq platform. From the authors' description of their analysis: Synthetic template baselines were used to correct PCR bias computationally, reads within Hamming distance 2 were collapsed, and singletons that could not be merged were discarded. Reads were aligned to IMGT to assign V, D and J genes, CDR3 length, and insertions or deletions at six rearrangement sites. Within each subset, clonotype counts were normalized to the number of sorted cells before true diversity and Gini coefficients were calculated with the tcR R package. The overlap coefficient, calculated on TCRB nucleotide sequences, was used to quantify repertoire sharing. The table was pulled from immuneACCESS by TCRdb, which kept in-frame rearrangements only. Such tables lose some clones; where checked, under half of the loss comes from unresolved V genes, and the rest has no known cause. Clonal size and the V and J genes are those of that table, whereas D and trimming came from the DNA. This sample holds around 120,000 clones; approximately 15% were observed only once. Of the sample, 2% to 3% falls within the top ten clones.

Each donor gave one peripheral blood draw, averaging roughly 0.11 L, which was collected into heparinised tubes. A BD FACSAria II and a panel including CD45RO, CCR7, CD25, CD127, CD95 and CD27 were used to sort naive, central memory, regulatory and stem cell-like memory CD4+ T cells. A purity above 95% was achieved for all sorted populations. PBMCs were isolated right away by Lymphoprep density gradient centrifugation and were stained directly, without culture. So that batch effects would be minimized, each experiment stained and sorted samples in pairs, pairing one healthy donor with one patient. This receptor was identified in a man younger than 30 with type 1 diabetes. The rearrangement joined TRBV5-4 to TRBJ1-3, with the D segment identity uncertain. The sample consisted of central memory CD4+ T cells from blood. The DNA reads as follows: TGTGCCAGCAGCTTGGACCTCTCTGGAAACACCATATATTTT. This encodes CASSLDLSGNTIYF.